This passage covers 13 T cell receptor beta chains from one sample sequenced in a study of shared clonotypes between healthy human individuals. CD8 cells classed as naive were CD45RO-negative and positively selected for CCR7, excluding terminally differentiated effector memory CD45RA+ cells. Method: immunoSEQ multiplex PCR; TCRdb's copy keeps in-frame clones and lacks some. The data hold around 2,000,000 clones, with under 95% observed a single time. What was sequenced was naive CD8+ T cells from PBMCs. The receptors were gathered from a man aged 18 to 30 in good health. Some clones in this sample may be carry-over from other donors' samples.

The V and J genes are TRBV5-6 and TRBJ2-7; D is uncertain. The V gene lost 4 bases and the J gene lost 2 bases, with 16 bases spanning the gap. Germline CDR1 is SGHDT and CDR2 is YYEEEE. CDR3 length equals 15 residues. The CDR3 spells CASSPRISLAYEQYF. As DNA, the CDR3 is TGTGCCAGCAGCCCTAGGATCAGCCTAGCCTACGAGCAGTACTTC. Together with reference TRBV5-6 and TRBJ2-7, the CDR3 gives the full variable domain: DAGVTQSPTHLIKTRGQQVTLRCSPKSGHDTVSWYQQALGQGPQFIFQYYEEEERQRGNFPDRFSGHQFPNYSSELNVNALLLGDSALYLCASSPRISLAYEQYFGPGTRLTVT.

Worth noting for this clone: Other DNA sequences in the sample encode the same CDR3. The chain recombines TRBV7-9 with TRBJ1-1; D is perhaps TRBD1 (6 bases). The CDR3 consists of 13 residues. Germline V gene lookup returns CDR1 SEHNR and CDR2 FQNEAQ (reference sequence). Trimming cost V 4 bases and J 4 bases, with 10 bases left between them. In DNA, the CDR3 is TGTGCCAGCAGCTATACAGGGAGCACTGAAGCTTTCTTT. It yields the protein CASSYTGSTEAFF.

Worth noting for this clone: The sample carries other DNA sequences with the same CDR3. The chain couples TRBV5-1 to TRBJ1-1, with D perhaps matching TRBD1 (5 bases). V lost 1 base and J lost 0, with 7 bases in between. The CDR3 totals 14 residues. Germline CDR1 reads SGHRS; CDR2 reads YFSETQ. This CDR3 is CASSLRQLNTEAFF. CDR3 nucleotide sequence: TGCGCCAGCAGCTTGAGACAGTTGAACACTGAAGCTTTCTTT.

This clone appeared a single time. The chain employs TRBV13 and TRBJ1-4; maybe TRBD1 (5 bases). V lost 7 bases and J 3 bases, leaving 15 bases between the germline ends. CDR3 length: 15 amino acids. Looked up from germline, CDR1 is PRHDT and CDR2 is FYEKMQ (reference sequence). The CDR3 sequence is CASTSGGLANEKLFF. The CDR3 DNA follows: TGTGCCAGCACTTCGGGGGGTTTGGCTAATGAAAAACTGTTTTTT. The full variable domain, rest sourced from reference TRBV13 and TRBJ1-4, is AAGVIQSPRHLIKEKRETATLKCYPIPRHDTVYWYQQGPGQDPQFLISFYEKMQSDKGSIPDRFSAQQFSDYHSELNMSSLELGDSALYFCASTSGGLANEKLFFGSGTQLSVL.

The DNA of the CDR3 is TGTGCCAGCAGTTTATATTTAGCGGGACGGTCTGGGGCCAACGTCCTGACTTTC. This sequence encodes CASSLYLAGRSGANVLTF. This chain uses TRBV28 with TRBJ2-6; 8 nucleotides align to TRBD2. V lost 1 base, J lost 1 base, and 6 bases stayed unmatched. Germline V gene data show CDR1 as MDHEN and CDR2 as SYDVKM. This CDR3 has 18 residues.

The V and J genes are TRBV6-5 and TRBJ2-5; D remains ambiguous. V gave up 2 bases and J gave up 2 bases, with 15 bases separating them. The CDR3 extends over 16 amino acids. Germline V gene lookup returns CDR1 MNHEY and CDR2 SVGAGI. CDR3 protein: CASSYARQVLQETQYF. CDR3 coding DNA: TGTGCCAGCAGTTACGCACGGCAGGTACTTCAAGAGACCCAGTACTTC.

V and J are TRBV15 and TRBJ1-1; D unclear. The CDR3 has 15 amino acids. Germline CDR1 is LNHNV and CDR2 is YYDKDF (reference sequence). The V gene lost 0 bases and the J gene lost 5 bases, with 13 bases spanning the gap. CDR3 amino acids: CATSRDPQPGTEAFF. The CDR3 nucleotides are TGTGCCACCAGCAGAGATCCCCAGCCGGGGACTGAAGCTTTCTTT. Supplemented by reference TRBV15 and TRBJ1-1, the full variable domain reads DAMVIQNPRYQVTQFGKPVTLSCSQTLNHNVMYWYQQKSSQAPKLLFHYYDKDFNNEADTPDNFQSRRPNTSFCFLDIRSPGLGDTAMYLCATSRDPQPGTEAFFGQGTRLTVV.

The gene calls are TRBV7-9 and TRBJ2-3; TRBD2 matches 12 bases. V shed 5 bases and J 0 bases; nucleotides not matched to a gene: 6. The germline V gene encodes CDR1 SEHNR and CDR2 FQNEAQ (reference sequence). The CDR3 runs 17 residues. The CDR3 protein is CASSPRTSGKSTDTQYF. The CDR3 DNA reads TGTGCCAGCAGCCCACGGACTAGCGGGAAGAGCACAGATACGCAGTATTTT.

This clone was seen a single time. This chain joins TRBV29-1 and TRBJ2-1, with D perhaps being TRBD1 or TRBD2 (6 bases each). V lost 1 base and J 0 bases, leaving 22 bases between the germline ends. The CDR3 is 19 amino acids. CDR1 and CDR2 (germline): SQVTM, ANQGSEA. The DNA for the CDR3 is TGCAGCGTTGAAGGGGGGGCTAGTCTAGTTTCCAGCTCCTACAATGAGCAGTTCTTC. Protein sequence: CSVEGGASLVSSSYNEQFF.

CDR3 in amino acids: CASSSRLAPGNEQFF. DNA for the CDR3: TGTGCCAGCAGCTCACGACTAGCCCCTGGGAATGAGCAGTTCTTC. The rearrangement links TRBV13 to TRBJ2-1, with 7 bases that match TRBD2. Germline loops: CDR1 PRHDT, CDR2 FYEKMQ (reference sequence). Unmatched junction bases numbered 10, after V lost 4 bases and J lost 7 bases. CDR3 length equals 15 residues.

The chain employs TRBV19 and TRBJ1-5; maybe TRBD1 (6 bases). The V gene lost 7 bases and the J gene lost 0 bases, with 13 bases spanning the gap. The CDR3 has 15 amino acids. The germline gives CDR1 LNHDA, CDR2 SQIVND (reference sequence). CDR3 region: CASTPTGLSNQPQHF. The DNA for the CDR3 is TGTGCCAGTACCCCGACAGGACTTAGCAATCAGCCCCAGCATTTT.

This clone was counted a single time. The chain combines TRBV7-8 with TRBJ1-1; D remains ambiguous. The V and J ends lost 1 base and 2 bases respectively, with 11 bases between them. Per germline, CDR1 SGHVS and CDR2 FQNEAQ. The CDR3 extends over 15 amino acids. Here the CDR3 DNA reads TGTGCCAGCAGCTTAGAAACAGAAACTAACACTGAAGCTTTCTTT. Translating it yields CASSLETETNTEAFF. The full variable domain, rest sourced from reference TRBV7-8 and TRBJ1-1, is GAGVSQSPRYKVAKRGQDVALRCDPISGHVSLFWYQQALGQGPEFLTYFQNEAQLDKSGLPSDRFFAERPEGSVSTLKIQRTQQEDSAVYLCASSLETETNTEAFFGQGTRLTVV.

The rearrangement joins TRBV4-2 to TRBJ2-1, with 10 positions matching TRBD2. In germline, CDR1 is LGHNA, CDR2 YNFKEQ. This CDR3 is built from 16 residues. Losses at the gene ends were 0 bases for V and 7 bases for J; bases not matched to a gene: 6. The CDR3 DNA sequence: TGTGCCAGCAGCCAAGAATGGCTAGCGGGAGATAATGAGCAGTTCTTC. It is translated as CASSQEWLAGDNEQFF.